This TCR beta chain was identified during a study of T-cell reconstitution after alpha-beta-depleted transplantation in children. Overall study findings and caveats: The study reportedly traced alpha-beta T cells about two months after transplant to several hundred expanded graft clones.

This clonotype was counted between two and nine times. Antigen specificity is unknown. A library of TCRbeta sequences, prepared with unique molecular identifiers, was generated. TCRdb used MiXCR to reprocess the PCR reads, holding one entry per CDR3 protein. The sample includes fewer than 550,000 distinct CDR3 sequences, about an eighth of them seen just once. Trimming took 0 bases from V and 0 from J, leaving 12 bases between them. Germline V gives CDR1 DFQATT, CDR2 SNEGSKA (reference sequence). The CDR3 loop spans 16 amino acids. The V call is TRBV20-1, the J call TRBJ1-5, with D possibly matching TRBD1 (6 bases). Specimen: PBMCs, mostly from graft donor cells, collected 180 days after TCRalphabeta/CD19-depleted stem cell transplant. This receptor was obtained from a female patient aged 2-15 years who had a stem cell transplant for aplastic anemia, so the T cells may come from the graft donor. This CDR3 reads CSARDWTDYSNQPQHF. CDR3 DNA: TGCAGTGCTAGAGATTGGACAGACTATAGCAATCAGCCCCAGCATTTT.